This record concerns one TCR beta chain sequence. The antigen is not known. Preparation of the TCRbeta library involved a method that used unique molecular identifiers. TCRdb reprocessed the PCR reads with MiXCR, giving one entry per CDR3 protein. The sample lists hundreds of thousands of distinct CDR3 sequences, over 10% occurring once. This entry is derived from a study of T-cell reconstitution after alpha-beta-depleted transplantation in children. Study results and limitations: After transplant, at about two months, alpha-beta T cells were reportedly derived from several hundred expanded graft clones. From newly produced T cells came most of the T-cell counts and diversity one year after transplant.

The sequence came from a girl aged 2-10 years with congenital amegakaryocytic thrombocytopenia, due to receive a stem cell transplant. The specimen was PBMCs, collected before TCRalphabeta/CD19-depleted stem cell transplant.

The CDR3 loop reads CASSPPQGGNYEQYF. CDR3 DNA: TGTGCCAGCAGCCCCCCACAGGGAGGGAACTACGAGCAGTACTTC. The J gene is TRBJ2-7, the V gene TRBV28; maybe TRBD2 (7 bases). Trimming removed 6 bases at V and 3 bases at J, with 18 bases between. CDR1 MDHEN and CDR2 SYDVKM come from the germline V gene. This CDR3 is built from 15 residues.